A selection of T cell receptor beta chains follows, all from one sample in a study of shared clonotypes between healthy human individuals. Assay: immunoSEQ multiplex PCR; the TCRdb copy retains only in-frame clones and omits some. The table includes approximately 500,000 clones, around 96% detected once. Sequenced material: naive CD4+ T cells sorted from blood. These TCRs come from a woman aged 25 to 39 in good health. CDR3s leave out the opening cysteine and the closing phenylalanine or tryptophan. A D gene is named only where the DNA matches it firmly.

J | V | D | CDR3
NA | TRBV11-2 | NA | ASSFQAPYEQY
TRBJ1-5 | TRBV28 | TRBD1 | ASSLKGAPTAQH
TRBJ2-7 | TRBV9 | NA | ASSVVQGPGEQY
TRBJ1-1 | TRBV28 | NA | ASSFFGGLL
TRBJ2-1 | TRBV27 | NA | ASTLFGDSSYNEQF
TRBJ2-1 | TRBV19 | NA | ASSITVFSYNEQF
TRBJ2-7 | TRBV18 | TRBD2 | ASSPALADEQY
TRBJ2-2 | TRBV5-1 | NA | ASSLGLNTGELF
TRBJ1-1 | TRBV29-1 | NA | SVVRHLNTEAF
TRBJ2-7 | TRBV28 | NA | ASSLGGTNFFSYEQY
TRBJ2-7 | TRBV5-1 | NA | ASSTTGRTTYEQY
TRBJ2-7 | TRBV28 | NA | ASSLRYEQY
TRBJ2-7 | TRBV2 | TRBD2 | ASSSTLAGAAEQY
TRBJ2-7 | TRBV28 | NA | ASRQGPYEQY
TRBJ1-1 | TRBV27 | NA | ASSSPPGRLSTEAF
TRBJ1-1 | TRBV7-8 | NA | ASRRSPNTEAF
TRBJ1-4 | TRBV6-5 | NA | ASSSFPGNEKLF
TRBJ2-7 | TRBV28 | TRBD1 | ASNPPGTANYEQY
TRBJ1-1 | TRBV18 | NA | ASSPPSLNTEAF
TRBJ1-2 | TRBV9 | TRBD1 | ASSQARRGLAEPRYGYT
TRBJ1-1 | TRBV5-1 | NA | ASSLGDTEAF
TRBJ1-5 | TRBV30 | TRBD1 | AWRGQASSPQH
TRBJ1-5 | TRBV2 | NA | ASSYGAMFGQPQH
TRBJ2-1 | TRBV5-1 | TRBD2 | ASSSELAGANEQF
TRBJ2-7 | TRBV5-1 | TRBD2 | ASSLETSSYEQY
TRBJ2-4 | TRBV28 | TRBD1 | ATTDRELAKNIQY
TRBJ1-6 | TRBV7-2 | NA | ASSLSTSPLH
TRBJ1-5 | TRBV10-2 | TRBD1 | ASSAGQGADQPQH
TRBJ1-3 | TRBV18 | NA | ASSPAGNTIY
TRBJ1-1 | TRBV5-1 | TRBD1 | ASSSGQVREKAF
TRBJ1-1 | TRBV11-2 | NA | ASSLGTAWDTEAF
TRBJ2-5 | TRBV5-1 | NA | ASSLGPRRQGGTPMD
TRBJ2-5 | TRBV5-4 | TRBD2 | ASSGGGKETQY
TRBJ2-7 | TRBV11-2 | NA | ASSLVSSVQY
NA | TRBV2 | NA | ASSEVPSVSRSSYEQY
TRBJ2-7 | TRBV5-4 | TRBD1 | ASSLFAGGHEQY
TRBJ1-5 | TRBV19 | NA | ASSIQRFGNQPQH
TRBJ2-6 | TRBV7-2 | NA | ASSFAALGANVLT